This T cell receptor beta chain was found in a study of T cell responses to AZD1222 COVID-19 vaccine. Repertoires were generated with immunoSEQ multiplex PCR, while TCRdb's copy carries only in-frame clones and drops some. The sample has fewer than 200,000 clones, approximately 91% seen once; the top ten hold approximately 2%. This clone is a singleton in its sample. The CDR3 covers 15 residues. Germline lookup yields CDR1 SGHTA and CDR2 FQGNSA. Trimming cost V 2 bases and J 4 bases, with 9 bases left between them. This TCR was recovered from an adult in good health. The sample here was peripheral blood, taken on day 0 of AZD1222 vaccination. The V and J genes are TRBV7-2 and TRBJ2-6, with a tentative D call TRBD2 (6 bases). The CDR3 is CASSLRGLGANVLTF. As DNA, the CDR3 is TGTGCCAGCAGCTTAAGGGGACTCGGGGCCAACGTCCTGACTTTC. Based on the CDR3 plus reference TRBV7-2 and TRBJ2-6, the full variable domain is GAGVSQSPSNKVTEKGKDVELRCDPISGHTALYWYRQSLGQGLEFLIYFQGNSAPDKSGLPSDRFSAERTGGSVSTLTIQRTQQEDSAVYLCASSLRGLGANVLTFGAGSRLTVL.